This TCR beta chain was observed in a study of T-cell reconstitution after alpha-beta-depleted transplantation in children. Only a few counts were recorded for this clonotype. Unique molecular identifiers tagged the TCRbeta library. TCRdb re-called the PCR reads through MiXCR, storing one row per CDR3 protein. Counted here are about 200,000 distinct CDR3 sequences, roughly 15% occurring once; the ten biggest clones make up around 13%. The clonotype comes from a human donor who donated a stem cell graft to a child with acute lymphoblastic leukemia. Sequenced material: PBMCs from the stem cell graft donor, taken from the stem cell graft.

CDR3 bases: TGCGCCAGCAGCTGGGGGGGACAGAGAAACACTGAAGCTTTCTTT. Translated, it gives CASSWGGQRNTEAFF. The chain joins TRBV5-1 to TRBJ1-1, with 7 positions matching TRBD1. The ends lost 3 bases at V and 2 bases at J; junction bases unmatched: 7. The V gene's germline CDR1 is SGHRS and CDR2 YFSETQ. The CDR3 covers 15 residues. The whole variable domain, remainder taken from reference TRBV5-1 and TRBJ1-1, is KAGVTQTPRYLIKTRGQQVTLSCSPISGHRSVSWYQQTPGQGLQFLFEYFSETQRNKGNFPGRFSGRQFSNSRSEMNVSTLELGDSALYLCASSWGGQRNTEAFFGQGTRLTVV.